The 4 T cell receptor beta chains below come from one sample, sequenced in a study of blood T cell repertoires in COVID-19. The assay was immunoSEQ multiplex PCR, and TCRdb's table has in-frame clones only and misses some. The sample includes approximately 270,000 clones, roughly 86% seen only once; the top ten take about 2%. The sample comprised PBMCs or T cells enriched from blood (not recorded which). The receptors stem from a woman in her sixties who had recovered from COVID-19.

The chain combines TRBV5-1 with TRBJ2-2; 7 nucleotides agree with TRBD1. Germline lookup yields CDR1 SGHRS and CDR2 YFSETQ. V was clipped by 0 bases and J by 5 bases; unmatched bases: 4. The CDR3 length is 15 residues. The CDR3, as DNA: TGCGCCAGCAGCTTGGGTAGACAGGGTACCGGGGAGCTGTTTTTT. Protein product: CASSLGRQGTGELFF.

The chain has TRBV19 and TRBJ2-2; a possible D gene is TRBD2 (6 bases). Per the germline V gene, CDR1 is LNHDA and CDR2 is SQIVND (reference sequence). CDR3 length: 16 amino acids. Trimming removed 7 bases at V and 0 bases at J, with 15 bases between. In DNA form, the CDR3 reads TGTGCCAGTACTTCTGGGGGGACCGCGAACACCGGGGAGCTGTTTTTT. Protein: CASTSGGTANTGELFF.

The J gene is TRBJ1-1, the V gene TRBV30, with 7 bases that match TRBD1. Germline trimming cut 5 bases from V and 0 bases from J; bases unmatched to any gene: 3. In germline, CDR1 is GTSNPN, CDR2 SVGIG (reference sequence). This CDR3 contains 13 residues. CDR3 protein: CAWQGQLNTEAFF. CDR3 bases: TGTGCCTGGCAGGGACAGTTGAACACTGAAGCTTTCTTT.

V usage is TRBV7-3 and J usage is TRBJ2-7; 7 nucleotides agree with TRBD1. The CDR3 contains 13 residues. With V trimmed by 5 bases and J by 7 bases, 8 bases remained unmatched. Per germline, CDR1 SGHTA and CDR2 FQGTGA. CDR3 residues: CASSVRQGVEQYF. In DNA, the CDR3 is TGTGCCAGCAGCGTCAGACAGGGAGTAGAGCAGTACTTC. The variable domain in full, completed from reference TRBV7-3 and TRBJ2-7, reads GAGVSQTPSNKVTEKGKYVELRCDPISGHTALYWYRQSLGQGPEFLIYFQGTGAADDSGLPNDRFFAVRPEGSVSTLKIQRTERGDSAVYLCASSVRQGVEQYFGPGTRLTVT.